Presented here are 5 T cell receptor beta chains from one specimen sequenced in a study of PD-1 blockade in classical Hodgkin lymphoma. Generated by immunoSEQ multiplex PCR, the TCRdb table keeps only in-frame clones and is missing some. The data contain about 97,000 clones, 75% to 90% of them singletons. Every patient was affected by relapse after autologous stem cell transplantation, while exposure to brentuximab vedotin was not uniform. The specimen comprised peripheral blood mononuclear cells (PBMCs), sampled at baseline. The receptors derive from a human donor with classical Hodgkin lymphoma.

This chain links TRBV5-1 with TRBJ2-7; D could derive from TRBD1 or TRBD2 (5 bases each). Germline values: CDR1 SGHRS, CDR2 YFSETQ. CDR3 length equals 16 residues. V lost 4 bases and J lost 3, with 20 bases in between. Here the CDR3 DNA reads TGCGCCAGCAGCCAAACAGGAGGACGGGGAATCTACGAGCAGTACTTC. Translated, it gives CASSQTGGRGIYEQYF.

The V call is TRBV7-9, the J call TRBJ2-1; 10 bases line up with TRBD2. J gave up 0 bases and V 5 bases, and 10 bases lay outside the gene matches. The CDR3 is made up of 18 amino acids. CDR1 and CDR2 (germline): SEHNR, FQNEAQ (reference sequence). The CDR3: CASSAPTSGRSSYNEQFF. The CDR3 DNA follows: TGTGCCAGCAGCGCCCCGACTAGCGGGCGGAGCTCCTACAATGAGCAGTTCTTC.

Many counts were recorded for this clone. The gene calls are TRBV14 and TRBJ2-7; tentative D call: TRBD1 (5 bases). CDR1 is SGHDN, CDR2 FVKESK, per germline. This CDR3 region has 15 residues. Trimming took off 4 bases at V and 0 bases at J, with 13 bases between the two ends. Written as DNA, the CDR3 is TGTGCCAGCAGCCCATTGACAGCGAGCTCCTACGAGCAGTACTTC. Amino acids: CASSPLTASSYEQYF.

The V and J genes are TRBV19 and TRBJ1-5; D not resolved. Germline-derived CDR1 and CDR2 are LNHDA and SQIVND (reference sequence). Trimming stripped 5 bases from V and 0 bases from J, with 14 bases between. The CDR3 extends over 16 amino acids. The CDR3 protein is CASSSWGGTSNQPQHF. In DNA, the CDR3 is TGTGCCAGTAGTTCCTGGGGAGGAACTAGCAATCAGCCCCAGCATTTT.

The rearrangement joins TRBV30 to TRBJ2-7, with D possibly TRBD2 on 6 matching bases. The V gene lost 3 bases and the J gene lost 9 bases, with 18 bases spanning the gap. Germline CDR1 and CDR2: GTSNPN and SVGIG (reference sequence). CDR3 length: 13 residues. CDR3 protein: CAWSPSGVLRQYF. The CDR3, as DNA: TGTGCCTGGAGCCCCTCGGGGGTTTTGAGGCAGTACTTC.